The next 18 T cell receptor beta chains were all read from a single sample in a study of blood T cells in healthy people across ages. The second PCR ran about 6 to 12 cycles with a sample-barcoded 5' primer and J-beta primers. TCRdb reprocessed the 5' RACE reads with MiXCR, giving one entry per CDR3 protein. Among roughly 1.9 million distinct CDR3 sequences listed, approximately 40% were seen once. The sequenced sample was blood. These receptors came from a human donor in good health.

The V gene is TRBV27, the J gene TRBJ2-3; D might be TRBD2 (7 bases). V lost 8 bases to trimming and J lost 1 base, with 16 bases between them. This CDR3 is 15 amino acids long. Germline-derived CDR1 and CDR2 are MNHEY and SMNVEV (reference sequence). The CDR3 loop is CASGGGGPGTDTQYF. CDR3 bases: TGTGCCAGCGGGGGAGGGGGACCAGGCACAGATACGCAGTATTTT.

This clonotype is a singleton in its sample. The chain links TRBV12-3 or TRBV12-4 to TRBJ2-4, with D unresolved. The J call may be faulty, since TRBJ2-7 better matches the DNA end. This CDR3 contains 16 residues. The CDR3 DNA reads TGTGCCAGCAGTTTAGAGGGCTTGACATTGAGCTACGAGCAGTACTTC. Amino acids: CASSLEGLTLSYEQYF.

The chain joins TRBV7-8 to TRBJ2-7, with TRBD2 identical over 7 bases. This CDR3 spans 18 amino acids. CDR1 and CDR2 (germline): SGHVS, FQNEAQ. V shed 1 base and J 1 base; nucleotides not matched to a gene: 13. CDR3 amino acids: CASSLGWGSQRGSYEQYF. The CDR3 region has the DNA TGTGCCAGCAGCTTAGGTTGGGGCTCTCAGCGGGGATCCTACGAGCAGTACTTC.

This chain links TRBV18 with TRBJ1-1; D ambiguous. Germline loops: CDR1 KGHSH, CDR2 LQKENI. V was shortened by 2 bases and J by 0 bases, with 10 bases between the two germline ends. This CDR3 is 15 amino acids long. CDR3 region: CASSPAPIMNTEAFF. The CDR3 DNA is TGTGCCAGCTCACCAGCCCCGATTATGAACACTGAAGCTTTCTTT.

The V and J genes are TRBV9 and TRBJ2-6; D ambiguous. This CDR3 comprises 14 residues. Germline CDR1 is SGDLS and CDR2 is YYNGEE. The ends were cut back, 7 bases at V and 2 bases at J, with 10 bases in the middle. CDR3 amino acids: CASARSTGANVLTF. The CDR3 coding sequence is TGTGCCAGCGCACGGAGTACTGGGGCCAACGTCCTGACTTTC.

A remark on this clonotype: The junction does not match germline at one end; this may be a read error. The chain employs TRBV6-5 and TRBJ2-1, with 10 bases matching TRBD2. The CDR3 is 17 amino acids. Germline V CDR1 and CDR2: MNHEY, SVGAGI. CDR3 bases: TGTGCCAGCAGTTACCGGCTACTAGCGGGGAAAGGTAATGAGCGGTTCTTC. The encoded protein is CASSYRLLAGKGNERFF.

The chain couples TRBV7-2 to TRBJ2-5; D is uncertain. The CDR3 totals 12 residues. Germline V gene data show CDR1 as SGHTA and CDR2 as FQGNSA. V lost 8 bases, J lost 4 bases, and 11 bases lay in between. The CDR3 region has the DNA TGTGCCAGCGGCTCAGTCGCAGAGACCCAGTACTTC. Amino acids: CASGSVAETQYF.

This clonotype occurred a few times. The chain couples TRBV20-1 to TRBJ2-7; 8 nucleotides line up with TRBD2. Trimming cost V 5 bases and J 4 bases; bases outside gene matches: 13. The CDR3 consists of 15 residues. The germline V gene encodes CDR1 DFQATT and CDR2 SNEGSKA (reference sequence). The CDR3 protein is CSAFQGTRNYYEQYF. CDR3 in DNA: TGCAGTGCTTTTCAAGGGACTAGGAACTATTACGAGCAGTACTTC.

The chain employs TRBV7-3 and TRBJ2-5, with a weak D call TRBD2 (6 bases). This CDR3 region has 14 residues. V lost 5 bases, J lost 4 bases, and 14 bases lay in between. CDR1 and CDR2 from the germline V gene are SGHTA and FQGTGA. CDR3 nucleotide sequence: TGTGCCAGCAGCCGACTAGGACTAACAGAGACCCAGTACTTC. Its protein is CASSRLGLTETQYF.

The chain employs TRBV4-1 and TRBJ1-5; no firm D call. The CDR3 is 17 amino acids. Germline CDR1 MGHRA, CDR2 YSYEKL. V was shortened by 1 base and J by 2 bases, with 15 bases between the two germline ends. The chain's CDR3 is CASSQALSSRGNQPQHF. The CDR3 DNA sequence: TGCGCCAGCAGCCAAGCGTTGTCCTCCCGAGGCAATCAGCCCCAGCATTTT.

The V call is TRBV7-2, the J call TRBJ2-1; maybe TRBD2 (6 bases). There are 17 residues in the CDR3. Germline assignment: CDR1 SGHTA and CDR2 FQGNSA. V lost 6 bases and J lost 8, with 26 bases in between. CDR3 DNA: TGTGCCAGCAGTCCCGGGTGGGGGAGGAGATCGGCCGATGAGCAGTTCTTC. Translation: CASSPGWGRRSADEQFF. Variable domain in full (rest from reference TRBV7-2 and TRBJ2-1): GAGVSQSPSNKVTEKGKDVELRCDPISGHTALYWYRQSLGQGLEFLIYFQGNSAPDKSGLPSDRFSAERTGGSVSTLTIQRTQQEDSAVYLCASSPGWGRRSADEQFFGPGTRLTVL.

The gene calls are TRBV9 and TRBJ2-7, with 7 bases that match TRBD1. Trimming took 0 bases from V and 10 from J; bases not matched to a gene: 16. The CDR3 consists of 16 residues. Looked up from germline, CDR1 is SGDLS and CDR2 is YYNGEE. The CDR3 here is CASSVGGQGVDGPQYF. The CDR3 coding sequence is TGTGCCAGCAGCGTAGGAGGCCAGGGGGTTGACGGTCCTCAGTACTTC.

This clonotype appeared once. The junction shows a germline mismatch at one end, possibly a read error. V usage is TRBV24-1 and J usage is TRBJ2-1; 13 bases are a match to TRBD2. The CDR3 runs to 15 residues. Per germline, CDR1 KGHDR and CDR2 SFDVKD. The DNA of the CDR3 is TGTGCCACCGCGGCACTAGCGGGGGGGCTTGGTGAGCAGGTCTTC. It specifies CATAALAGGLGEQVF.

The genes are TRBV7-2 and TRBJ1-2, with D possibly matching TRBD1 (6 bases). The CDR3 length is 13 residues. Germline V gene sequence: CDR1 SGHTA, CDR2 FQGNSA. Trimming removed 1 base at V and 8 bases at J, with 11 bases between. The DNA for the CDR3 is TGTGCCAGCAGCTTAGAACAGGGCCGCGGCTACACCTTC. Protein product: CASSLEQGRGYTF.

Remarks on this clonotype: This may arise from a read error, as a much more abundant clone is one base away. This chain uses TRBV12-3 or TRBV12-4 with TRBJ2-1; D uncertain. The DNA end favors TRBJ2-7, so the J call may be wrong. The CDR3 contains 14 residues. CDR3 nucleotide sequence: TGTGCCAGCAGTTTCCGCAGCTCCTACAATGAGCAGTACTTC. Amino acid sequence: CASSFRSSYNEQYF.

This clonotype was seen more than once but under ten times. The chain combines TRBV4-3 with TRBJ1-4, with TRBD1 as a possible D gene (5 bases). The germline CDR1 and CDR2 sequences are LGHNA and YSLEER. This CDR3 has 16 amino acids. V lost 0 bases and J 6 bases, leaving 14 bases between the germline ends. The CDR3 protein is CASSQESPGGHEKLFF. The DNA for the CDR3 is TGCGCCAGCAGCCAAGAGTCGCCGGGGGGTCATGAAAAACTGTTTTTT.

The chain employs TRBV9 and TRBJ2-3; 10 bases are a match to TRBD1. This CDR3 is 16 amino acids long. Germline loops: CDR1 SGDLS, CDR2 YYNGEE. V shed 0 bases, J shed 5 bases, and the junction held 6 bases outside the gene matches. The CDR3 DNA reads as TGTGCCAGCAGCGTAGCCCGGGGACAGGGGATAGATACGCAGTATTTT. It specifies CASSVARGQGIDTQYF.

This clonotype was seen only a few times. The chain is built from TRBV7-2 and TRBJ2-1; D gene ambiguous. V was shortened by 3 bases and J by 6 bases, with 15 bases between the two germline ends. Germline values: CDR1 SGHTA, CDR2 FQGNSA. The CDR3 runs to 15 residues. CDR3 amino acids: CASSFGPAPSNEQFF. The CDR3 nucleotides are TGTGCCAGCAGCTTCGGACCAGCCCCCAGCAATGAGCAGTTCTTC.